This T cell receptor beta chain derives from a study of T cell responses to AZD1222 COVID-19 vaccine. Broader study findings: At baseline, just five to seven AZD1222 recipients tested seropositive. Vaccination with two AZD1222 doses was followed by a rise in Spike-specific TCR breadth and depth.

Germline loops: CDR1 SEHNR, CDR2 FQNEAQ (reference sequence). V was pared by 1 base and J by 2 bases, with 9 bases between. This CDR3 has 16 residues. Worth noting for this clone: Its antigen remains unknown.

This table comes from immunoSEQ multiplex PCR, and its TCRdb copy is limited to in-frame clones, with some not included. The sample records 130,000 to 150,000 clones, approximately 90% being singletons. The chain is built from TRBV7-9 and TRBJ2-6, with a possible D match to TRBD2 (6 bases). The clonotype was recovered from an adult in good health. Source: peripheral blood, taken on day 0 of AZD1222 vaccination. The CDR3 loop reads CASSLGTGAGANVLTF. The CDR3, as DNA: TGTGCCAGCAGCTTAGGTACGGGGGCTGGGGCCAACGTCCTGACTTTC.